This T cell receptor beta chain was documented in a study of T-cell reconstitution after alpha-beta-depleted transplantation in children. Unique molecular identifiers were built into the TCRbeta library. TCRdb itself ran the PCR reads through MiXCR, one entry per CDR3 protein. The sample includes 65,000 to 85,000 distinct CDR3 sequences, approximately 10% of them seen just once. The CDR3 covers 15 residues. The V gene lost 2 bases and the J gene lost 3 bases, with 11 bases spanning the gap. Germline CDR1 KGHSH, CDR2 LQKENI. This clonotype has at least ten counts. This specimen was PBMCs, taken before TCRalphabeta/CD19-depleted stem cell transplant. This TCR was sampled from a boy younger than 18 with acute myeloid leukemia, due to receive a stem cell transplant. The chain employs TRBV18 and TRBJ1-5; D perhaps matches TRBD1 (5 bases). The CDR3 reads CASSPLAGDNQPQHF. DNA of the CDR3: TGTGCCAGCTCACCATTGGCGGGGGACAATCAGCCCCAGCATTTT.